This T cell receptor beta chain was captured in a study of T cells in Graves' hyperthyroidism and ophthalmopathy (dated by TCRdb to about 2019). About the investigation overall: Peripheral blood was collected at initial diagnosis, before any treatment. To identify TCR V-J signatures that set the groups apart, the researchers used a discovery cohort of about a hundred patients, made up of approximately 43 with Graves' ophthalmopathy and about 59 with stable Graves' hyperthyroidism. Prospective prediction of ophthalmopathy was tested in an independent validation cohort of 18 to 20 hyperthyroidism patients and 15 to 17 patients who later progressed to ophthalmopathy. For training and testing, the 110 or so patients in the discovery cohort were randomly divided in a 7:3 ratio. The study also compared thyroid tissue and blood T-cell repertoires from roughly six Graves' hyperthyroidism patients. Once sampling was done, hyperthyroidism patients were given methimazole at a starting dose of 30 mg daily, whereas ophthalmopathy patients were given high-dose intravenous methylprednisolone. The paper reports TCR Vbeta CDR3 sequencing of 140 or so peripheral blood samples: some 44 ophthalmopathy, over 70 hyperthyroidism and around 17 progressor patients. General findings and caveats noted by the study authors: No statistical method was used to set the sample size in advance, and investigators knew the group allocation. A 13 V-J signature model separated ophthalmopathy from stable hyperthyroidism, with approximately 87% sensitivity and roughly 84% specificity in cross-validation and 80%/75% in testing. In validation, the model predicted progression to ophthalmopathy a median of approximately 6.3 months before onset, with approximately 70% sensitivity and about 72% specificity. Most expanded thyroid clonotypes (frequency above 0.001) were also found in blood, which suggests that blood repertoires may mirror thyroid immune responses.

This clonotype was seen repeatedly, ten times or more. There is no known antigen for this receptor. Base qualities are not provided; no much larger clone lies one nucleotide away. The TCR beta CDR3 regions were amplified from the RNA transcripts. The first round of RT-PCR for the TCR CDR3 was performed with the HTBI primer set and the Qiagen OneStep RT-PCR kit. Libraries were constructed in a second round of multiplex PCR, after which size selection and purification were performed. Paired-end sequencing of the libraries was performed with 100 bp reads on an Illumina HiSeq2000. Per the original workflow: SOAPnuke was used to process the raw data, with reads discarded if the reads contained adapters or uncalled bases, had a mean Phred below 15, or lacked an exact constant-primer or identifier match. COPE v1.2.5 was used to merge the high-quality paired reads, and each unique nucleotide sequence was defined as a clonotype. Clonotypes were aligned to IMGT TRBV, TRBD and TRBJ reference segments using MiTCR v1.1. The analysis was restricted to V-J combinations with a frequency above 0.0001, which together covered just over 98% of the repertoires. The TCS score was defined as the ratio of F50 (clonal expansion) to E x V (chaos), calculated using BLOSUM62-based TCRdist between CDR3 peptides within each V-J. Welch's t-statistics and random forest reduced around 550 V-J features to 13, which were used in a naive Bayes classifier (R e1071). In-frame beta chains were kept once TCRdb had trimmed the public reads at Q25 with fastp and called clones with MiXCR. CDR3 protein sequences are deduplicated, and each keeps its most common genes and DNA. The V and J calls were determined by TCRdb, not by the authors. This sample has some 560,000 distinct CDR3 sequences in its table, and around 15% of those were observed once. The ten biggest clones cover roughly 14% of the sample.

CDR1 SGHNT and CDR2 YENEEA are derived from the germline V gene. From cysteine to phenylalanine, the CDR3 is 13 amino acids long. Of the read, only the CDR3 DNA is kept; its 39 bases are in frame from base 1. V trim: 1 base; J trim: 10 bases; unmatched bases: 3. A patient counted as having stable Graves' hyperthyroidism if no progression to ophthalmopathy occurred over 18 months of follow-up. Hyperthyroidism patients were newly diagnosed, with disease duration under 2 months, and aged 18 to 65 years. Exclusion was applied to patients with uncontrolled infections, other autoimmune diseases, pregnancy or lactation. Clinical symptoms, serum thyroxine and TRAb, thyroid ultrasound, and orbital computed tomography formed the basis for the diagnoses. Ficoll-Paque density gradient centrifugation was used to isolate PBMCs from about 10 ml of fresh peripheral blood. Total RNA was extracted with Trizol reagent, and quality was checked on an Agilent 2100 Bioanalyzer.

The sequence was obtained from a woman aged 40 to 50 with Graves' hyperthyroidism. The sequence joins TRBV11-3 to TRBJ2-1; 8 bases in between match TRBD1. Material for sequencing was blood. The DNA is as follows: TGTGCCAGCAGCTTAGCAGGGGGCAAGGAGCAGTTCTTC. It codes for CASSLAGGKEQFF.